The clone carrying this T cell receptor beta chain was counted ten times or more. Its antigen is unidentified. This record belongs to a study of T cells in Graves' hyperthyroidism and ophthalmopathy. Amplification yielded TCR beta CDR3 regions, with RNA transcripts as the source. A set of HTBI primers served as the primers for a first-round RT-PCR of the TCR CDR3. TCRdb re-called the multiplex PCR reads with MiXCR, one entry per CDR3 protein. The sample comprises some 350,000 distinct CDR3 sequences, approximately 15% of which are singletons, and roughly 35% rests with the top ten. Study conclusions and caveats: In simple terms, a model built on 13 V-J features told ophthalmopathy apart from stable hyperthyroidism. The model's output predicted ophthalmopathy at a median of roughly 6.9 months prior to onset.

Uncontrolled infection, other autoimmune disease, pregnancy or lactation barred patients from enrollment. The ends were cut back, 2 bases at V and 3 bases at J, with 20 bases in the middle. This CDR3 is 17 amino acids long. Germline V lookup: CDR1 MNHEY, CDR2 SVGAGI. The TCR was taken from a woman between 40 and 50 years old with Graves' ophthalmopathy. Sequenced input: blood. The V call is TRBV6-5, the J call TRBJ2-7; D might be TRBD1 (5 bases). This CDR3 reads CASSYLSSGFRIYEQYF. CDR3 nucleotide sequence: TGTGCCAGCAGTTACCTTTCCTCAGGGTTTCGGATCTACGAGCAGTACTTC.